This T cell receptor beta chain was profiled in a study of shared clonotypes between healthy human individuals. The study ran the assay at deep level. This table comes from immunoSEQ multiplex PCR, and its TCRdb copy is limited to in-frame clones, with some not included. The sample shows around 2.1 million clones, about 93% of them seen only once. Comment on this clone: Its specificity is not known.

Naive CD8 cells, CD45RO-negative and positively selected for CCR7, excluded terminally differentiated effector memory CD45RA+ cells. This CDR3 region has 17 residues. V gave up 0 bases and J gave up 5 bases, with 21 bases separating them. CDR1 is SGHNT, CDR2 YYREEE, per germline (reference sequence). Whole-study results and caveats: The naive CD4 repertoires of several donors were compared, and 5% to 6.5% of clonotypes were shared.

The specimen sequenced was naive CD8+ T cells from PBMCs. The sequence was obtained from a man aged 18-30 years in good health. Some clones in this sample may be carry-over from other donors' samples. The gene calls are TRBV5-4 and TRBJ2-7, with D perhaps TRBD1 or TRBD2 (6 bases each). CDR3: CASSLGSGGRIWNEQYF. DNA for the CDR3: TGTGCCAGCAGCTTGGGTTCTGGGGGGCGAATATGGAACGAGCAGTACTTC.